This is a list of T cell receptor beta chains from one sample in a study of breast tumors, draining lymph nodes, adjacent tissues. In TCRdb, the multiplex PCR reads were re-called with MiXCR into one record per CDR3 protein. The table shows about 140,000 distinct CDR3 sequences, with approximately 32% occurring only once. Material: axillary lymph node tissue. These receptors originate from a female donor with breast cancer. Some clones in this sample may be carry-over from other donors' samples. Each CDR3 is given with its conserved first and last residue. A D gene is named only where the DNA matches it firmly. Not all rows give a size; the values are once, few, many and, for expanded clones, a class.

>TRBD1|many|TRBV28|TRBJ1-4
TGTGCCAGCAGTTCGGGACAGACTAATGAAAAACTGTTTTTT
CASSSGQTNEKLFF
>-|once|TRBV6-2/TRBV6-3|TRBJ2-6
TGTGCCAGCAGTCTAGGGGACCAGGGACGGAGCTCTGGGGCCAGCGTCCTGACTTTC
CASSLGDQGRSSGASVLTF
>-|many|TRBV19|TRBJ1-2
TGTGCCAGTAGTACGGTTTCAGCTAACTATGGCTACACCTTC
CASSTVSANYGYTF
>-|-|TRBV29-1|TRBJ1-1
TGCAGCGTTGTTCCCCAGGGGTTGGACACTGAAGCTTTCTTT
CSVVPQGLDTEAFF
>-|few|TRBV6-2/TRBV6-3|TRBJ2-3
TGTGCCAGCGAAAAGACCGCTAGCACAGATACGCAGTATTTT
CASEKTASTDTQYF
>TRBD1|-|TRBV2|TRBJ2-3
TGTGCCAGCAGTCTAACCGGGACAGCTAGCACAGATACGCAGTATTTT
CASSLTGTASTDTQYF
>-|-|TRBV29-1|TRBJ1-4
TGCAACGGAGGACGGGGGTATGAAAAACTGTTTTTT
CNGGRGYEKLFF
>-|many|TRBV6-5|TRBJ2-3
TGTGCCAGCAGTCACTCGGGAAGCACAGATACGCAGTATTTT
CASSHSGSTDTQYF
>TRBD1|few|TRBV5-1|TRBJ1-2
TGCGCCAGCAGCTTTCTTGGGGGACAGAACACCGACTATGGCTACACCTTC
CASSFLGGQNTDYGYTF
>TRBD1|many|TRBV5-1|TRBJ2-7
TGCGCCAGCAGCTTGGCAAACAGGGGCCCCTACGAGCAGTACTTC
CASSLANRGPYEQYF
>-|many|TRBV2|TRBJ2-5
TGTGCCACCACCCCAACCGGGACCTTACAAGAGACCCAGTACTTC
CATTPTGTLQETQYF
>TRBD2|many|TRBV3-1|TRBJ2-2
TGTGCCAGCAGCCCGGCGGGGGGTAATACCGGGGAGCTGTTTTTT
CASSPAGGNTGELFF
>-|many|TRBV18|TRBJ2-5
TGTGCCAGCTCACCCCTACTCCAAGAGACCCAGTACTTC
CASSPLLQETQYF
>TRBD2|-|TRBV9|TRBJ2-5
TGTGCCAGCAGCGGAACCGGGACTAGCGGGGTCGAGACCCAGTACTTC
CASSGTGTSGVETQYF
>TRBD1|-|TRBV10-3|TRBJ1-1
TGTGCCACGTCCCAGGCAGGGGGCTTTACTGAAGCTTTCTTT
CATSQAGGFTEAFF
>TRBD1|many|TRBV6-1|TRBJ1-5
TGTGCCAGCAGTGAAGCGCCAGGGGGTGGAAATCAGCCCCAGCATTTT
CASSEAPGGGNQPQHF
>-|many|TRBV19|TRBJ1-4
TGTGCCAGTAGTCCCTCAAGGGCAACTAATGAAAAACTGTTTTTT
CASSPSRATNEKLFF
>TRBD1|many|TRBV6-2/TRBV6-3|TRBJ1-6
TGTGCCAGCAGCCGGACAGGGTTGTACTCACCCCTCCACTTT
CASSRTGLYSPLHF
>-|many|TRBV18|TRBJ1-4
TGTGCCAGCTCACGACGGATAAGGGATGAAAAACTGTTTTTT
CASSRRIRDEKLFF
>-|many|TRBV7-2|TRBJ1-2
TGTGCCAGCAGCTCCAACCCGGGACAACCCTACGGCGTCTATGGCTACACCTTC
CASSSNPGQPYGVYGYTF
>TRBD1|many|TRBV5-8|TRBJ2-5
TGTGCCAGCAGAACCACAGGGGGCCCGCGGGAGACCCAGTACTTC
CASRTTGGPRETQYF
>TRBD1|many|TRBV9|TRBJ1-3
TGTGCCAGCAGCGTAGACCTCCGGGACAGGGGAGACACCATATATTTT
CASSVDLRDRGDTIYF
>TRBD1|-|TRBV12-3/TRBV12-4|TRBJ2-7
TGTGCCAGCAACTACGGCGCCCACGGGACAGGGGGCGGCTACGAGCAGTACTTC
CASNYGAHGTGGGYEQYF
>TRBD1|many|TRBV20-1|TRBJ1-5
TGCAGTGCTAGCGCGACAGGGCGGCCCCAGCATTTT
CSASATGRPQHF
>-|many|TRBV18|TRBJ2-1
TGTGCCAGCTCCCCTATGACCGGGACACTATCCTACAATGAGCAGTTCTTC
CASSPMTGTLSYNEQFF
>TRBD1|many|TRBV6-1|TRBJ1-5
TGTGCCAGCAGTGAAGAAGTTCAGTGGACAGGGGACAATCAGCCCCAGCATTTT
CASSEEVQWTGDNQPQHF
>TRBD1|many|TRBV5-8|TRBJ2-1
TGTGCCAGCAGCGACTGGACAGGGACCTACAATGAGCAGTTCTTC
CASSDWTGTYNEQFF
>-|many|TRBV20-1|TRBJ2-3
TGCAGTGCCTCTTGGGGGGGGGCCACAGATACGCAGTATTTT
CSASWGGATDTQYF
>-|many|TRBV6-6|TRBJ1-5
TGTGCCAGCAGTTACTTCGAACCATATCAGCCCCAGCATTTT
CASSYFEPYQPQHF
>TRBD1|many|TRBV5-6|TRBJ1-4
TGTGCCAGCAGCCGAGGGACAGGAAGTGAAAAACTGTTTTTT
CASSRGTGSEKLFF
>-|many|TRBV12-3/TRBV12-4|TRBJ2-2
TGTGCCAGCAGACTCACAGGGCGCCACACCGGGGAGCTGTTTTTT
CASRLTGRHTGELFF
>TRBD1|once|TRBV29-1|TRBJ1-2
TGCAGCGTACCACTCGACAGGGTGGGCTATGGCTACACCTTC
CSVPLDRVGYGYTF
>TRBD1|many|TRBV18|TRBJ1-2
TGTGCCAGCTCAGACAGGGGGCGCATCAACTATGGCTACACCTTC
CASSDRGRINYGYTF
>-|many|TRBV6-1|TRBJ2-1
TGTGCCAGCAAGGGGAGCTCCTACAATGAGCAGTTCTTC
CASKGSSYNEQFF
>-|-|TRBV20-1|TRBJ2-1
TGCAGAGTCTTGGGAGGGGGGGCCTACACTGAGCAGTTCTTC
CRVLGGGAYTEQFF
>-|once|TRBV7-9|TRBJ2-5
TGTGCCAGCAGCTTGACAGGGCTAGCGCAAGAGACCCAGTACTTC
CASSLTGLAQETQYF
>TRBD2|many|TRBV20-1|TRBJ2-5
TGCAGTGCTAGGGGAAGCGGGGGGGCCTCAGAGACCCAGTACTTC
CSARGSGGASETQYF
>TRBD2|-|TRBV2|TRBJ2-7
TGTGCCAGCAACAGCGGGGGGGTCTACGAGCAGTACTTC
CASNSGGVYEQYF
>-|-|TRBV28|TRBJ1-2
TGTGCCAGCTATGGCAGGGAGGCGACCCATGGCTACACCTTC
CASYGREATHGYTF
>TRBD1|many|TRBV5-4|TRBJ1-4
TGTGCCAGCAGCGATGGTCCGACAGGGAACAACCTTAATTATGAAAAACTGTTTTTT
CASSDGPTGNNLNYEKLFF
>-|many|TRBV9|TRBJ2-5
TGTGCCAGCAGCGTCTCCTATGGGGGAGAGACCCAGTCCTTC
CASSVSYGGETQSF
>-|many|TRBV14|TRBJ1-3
TGTGCCAGCAGCCTCGACCGAATAGGCTCTGGAAACACCATATATTTT
CASSLDRIGSGNTIYF
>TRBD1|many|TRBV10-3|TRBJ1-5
TGTGCCATCAGTGTGGGACAGGGCAATCAGCCCCAGCATTTT
CAISVGQGNQPQHF
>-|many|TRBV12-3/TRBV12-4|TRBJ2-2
TGTGCCAGCAGTTTACTGCGGGCGAACACCGGGGAGCTGTTTTTT
CASSLLRANTGELFF
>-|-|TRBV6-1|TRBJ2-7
TGTGCCAGCAGTCAACGCCAGGGAAGAGGTGCCTACGAGCAGTACTTC
CASSQRQGRGAYEQYF
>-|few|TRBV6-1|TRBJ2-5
TGTGCCAGCAGTCAAGTTTACATGCAGTCAAAAGAGACCCAGTACTTC
CASSQVYMQSKETQYF
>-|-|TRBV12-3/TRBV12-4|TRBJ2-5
TGTGCCTGCAGTTCCTACAGTGAAGAGACCCAGTACTTC
CACSSYSEETQYF
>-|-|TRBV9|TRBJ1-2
TGTGCCAGCAGCGACTATTCCTATGGCTACACCTTC
CASSDYSYGYTF
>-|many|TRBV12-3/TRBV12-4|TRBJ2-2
TGTGCCAGCAGTTTCGTCCGCACTAGTCCTTGGCGGGGGCTAAGCGCCGGGGAGCTGTTTTTT
CASSFVRTSPWRGLSAGELFF
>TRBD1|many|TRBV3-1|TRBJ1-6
TGTGCCAGCAGCCCCAGGGGGCAGGTTTCACCCCTCCACTTT
CASSPRGQVSPLHF
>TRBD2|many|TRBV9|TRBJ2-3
TGTGCCAGCAGCGTAGGCACAGCGGGGGGTTCGCAGTATTTT
CASSVGTAGGSQYF
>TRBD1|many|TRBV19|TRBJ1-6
TGTGCCAGTAGTGGGGGACAGGGTTTGAATTCACCCCTCCACTTT
CASSGGQGLNSPLHF
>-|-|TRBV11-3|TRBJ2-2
TGTGCCAGCAGCAGACAGGGTGGGGGGACCGAGGAGCTGTTTTTT
CASSRQGGGTEELFF
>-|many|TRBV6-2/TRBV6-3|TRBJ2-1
TGTGCCAGCGCGCGGCTAGCTTTCAATGAGCAGTTCTTC
CASARLAFNEQFF
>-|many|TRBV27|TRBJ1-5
TGTGCCAGCAGTTTAGGGGCAGGGAGGCCTCAGCCCCAGCATTTT
CASSLGAGRPQPQHF
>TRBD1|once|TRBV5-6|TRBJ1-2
TGTGCCAGCAGCTCCGGGGACAGGTTCTATAGCTACACCTTC
CASSSGDRFYSYTF
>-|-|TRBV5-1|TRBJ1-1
TGCGCCAGCAGCTTAATCATAGGGACTGAAGCTTTCTTT
CASSLIIGTEAFF
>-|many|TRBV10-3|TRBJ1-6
TGTGCCATCAGTGACAGCAATTCACCCCTCCACTTT
CAISDSNSPLHF
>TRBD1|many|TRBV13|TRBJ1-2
TGTGCCAGCAGCCCACAACCGCCAGGGGGAGTCTATGGCTACACCTTC
CASSPQPPGGVYGYTF